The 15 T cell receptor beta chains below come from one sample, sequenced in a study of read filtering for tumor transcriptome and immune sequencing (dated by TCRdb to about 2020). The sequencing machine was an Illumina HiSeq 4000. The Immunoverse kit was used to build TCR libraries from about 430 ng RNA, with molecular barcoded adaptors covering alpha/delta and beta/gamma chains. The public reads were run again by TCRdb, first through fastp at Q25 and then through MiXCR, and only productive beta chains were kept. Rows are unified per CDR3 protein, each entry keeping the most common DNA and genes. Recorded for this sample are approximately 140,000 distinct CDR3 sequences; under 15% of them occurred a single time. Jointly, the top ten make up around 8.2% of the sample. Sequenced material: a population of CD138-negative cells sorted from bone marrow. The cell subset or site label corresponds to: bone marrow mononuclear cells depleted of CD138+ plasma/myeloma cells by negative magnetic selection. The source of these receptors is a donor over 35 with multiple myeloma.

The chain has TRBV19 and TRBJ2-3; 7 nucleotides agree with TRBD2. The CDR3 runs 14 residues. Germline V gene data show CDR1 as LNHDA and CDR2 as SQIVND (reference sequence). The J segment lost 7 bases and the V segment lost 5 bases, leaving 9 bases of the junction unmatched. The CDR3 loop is CASSSGGGPNTQYF. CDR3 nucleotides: TGTGCCAGTAGTTCGGGGGGAGGGCCGAATACGCAGTATTTT.

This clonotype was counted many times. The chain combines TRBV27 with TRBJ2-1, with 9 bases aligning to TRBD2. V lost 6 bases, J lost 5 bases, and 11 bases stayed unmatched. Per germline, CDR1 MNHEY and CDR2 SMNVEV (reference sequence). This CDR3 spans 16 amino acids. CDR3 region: CASSPISSGRNNEQFF. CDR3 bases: TGTGCCAGCAGCCCGATAAGTAGCGGGAGAAACAATGAGCAGTTCTTC.

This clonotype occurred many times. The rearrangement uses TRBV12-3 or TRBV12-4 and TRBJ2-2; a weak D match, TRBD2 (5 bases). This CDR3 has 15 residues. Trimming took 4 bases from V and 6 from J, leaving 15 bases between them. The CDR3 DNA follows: TGTGCCAGCAGTTCCCGGTTCCCGAGGGCCGGGGAGCTGTTTTTT. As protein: CASSSRFPRAGELFF.

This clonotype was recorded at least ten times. CDR3 residues: CSVVWTVVYEQFF. CDR3 bases: TGCAGCGTTGTGTGGACAGTCGTCTATGAGCAGTTCTTC. The chain joins TRBV29-1 to TRBJ2-1, with a possible D match to TRBD1 (6 bases). The germline V gene has CDR1 SQVTM and CDR2 ANQGSEA. V was clipped by 4 bases and J by 8 bases, with 15 bases between them. This CDR3 spans 13 amino acids.

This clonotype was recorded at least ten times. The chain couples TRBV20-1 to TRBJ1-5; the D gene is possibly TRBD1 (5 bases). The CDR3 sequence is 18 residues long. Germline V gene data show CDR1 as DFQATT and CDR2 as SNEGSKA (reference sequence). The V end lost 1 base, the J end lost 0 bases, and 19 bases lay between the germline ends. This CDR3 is CSARGRDPGVYSNQPQHF. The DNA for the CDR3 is TGCAGTGCTAGAGGCCGGGACCCGGGGGTTTATAGCAATCAGCCCCAGCATTTT.

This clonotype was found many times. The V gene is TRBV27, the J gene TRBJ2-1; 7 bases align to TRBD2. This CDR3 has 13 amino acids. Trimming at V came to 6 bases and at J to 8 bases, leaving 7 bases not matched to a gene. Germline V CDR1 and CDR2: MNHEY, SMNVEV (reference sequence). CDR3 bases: TGTGCCAGCAGCCCCGGGGGGTTCCATGAGCAGTTCTTC. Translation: CASSPGGFHEQFF.

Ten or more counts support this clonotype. CDR3 DNA sequence: TGTGCCAGCAGCCTCGAAGGAGCGGGAGGTGGAGAGCAGTTCTTC. Residues: CASSLEGAGGGEQFF. V and J are TRBV7-3 and TRBJ2-1, with 9 bases lining up with TRBD2. This CDR3 contains 15 residues. The trim removed 5 bases at V and 10 bases at J, leaving 12 bases unmatched. Per germline, CDR1 SGHTA and CDR2 FQGTGA.

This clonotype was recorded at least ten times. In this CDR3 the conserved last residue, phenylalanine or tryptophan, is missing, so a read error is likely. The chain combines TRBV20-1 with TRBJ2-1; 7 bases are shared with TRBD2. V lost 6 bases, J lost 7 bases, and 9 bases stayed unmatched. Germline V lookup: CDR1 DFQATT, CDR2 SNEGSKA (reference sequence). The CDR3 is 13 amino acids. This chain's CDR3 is CSAEGGQGNEQFL. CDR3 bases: TGCAGTGCGGAGGGAGGGCAAGGGAATGAGCAGTTCCTC.

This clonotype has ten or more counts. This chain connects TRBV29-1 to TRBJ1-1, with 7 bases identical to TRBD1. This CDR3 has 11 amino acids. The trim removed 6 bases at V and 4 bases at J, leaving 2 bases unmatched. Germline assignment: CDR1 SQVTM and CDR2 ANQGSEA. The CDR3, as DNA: TGCAGCGTGACAGGGATCACTGAAGCTTTCTTT. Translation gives CSVTGITEAFF.

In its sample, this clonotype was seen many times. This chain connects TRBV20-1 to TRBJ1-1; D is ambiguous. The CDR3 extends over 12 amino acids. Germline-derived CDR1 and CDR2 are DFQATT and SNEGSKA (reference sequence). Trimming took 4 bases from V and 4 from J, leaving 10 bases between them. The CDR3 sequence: CSAKGPGTEAFF. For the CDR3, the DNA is TGCAGTGCTAAAGGGCCAGGCACTGAAGCTTTCTTT.

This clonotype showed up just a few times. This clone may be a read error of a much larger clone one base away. The CDR3 sequence: CASSLGPDYNEQFF. The CDR3 DNA follows: TGCGCCAGCAGCTTGGGGCCGGATTACAATGAGCAGTTCTTC. This chain connects TRBV5-1 to TRBJ2-1; D call uncertain. Germline values: CDR1 SGHRS, CDR2 YFSETQ. V lost 0 bases and J lost 4, with 8 bases in between. The CDR3 length is 14 residues.

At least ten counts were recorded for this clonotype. CDR3 nucleotides: TGCGCCAGCCGGACAACTCCAACTAATGAAAAACTGTTTTTT. Amino acid sequence: CASRTTPTNEKLFF. The rearrangement links TRBV5-1 to TRBJ1-4, with a possible D match to TRBD1 (5 bases). CDR1 is SGHRS, CDR2 YFSETQ, per germline. V was shortened by 7 bases and J by 0 bases, with 10 bases between the two germline ends. The CDR3 covers 14 residues.

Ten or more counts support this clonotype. CDR3: CASSRTGTGETQYF. The CDR3 DNA is TGCGCCAGCAGCCGGACAGGGACAGGAGAGACCCAGTACTTC. J is TRBJ2-5 and V is TRBV5-1; 8 bases line up with TRBD1. The CDR3 runs to 14 residues. Germline lookup yields CDR1 SGHRS and CDR2 YFSETQ. V shed 4 bases and J 4 bases; nucleotides not matched to a gene: 6.

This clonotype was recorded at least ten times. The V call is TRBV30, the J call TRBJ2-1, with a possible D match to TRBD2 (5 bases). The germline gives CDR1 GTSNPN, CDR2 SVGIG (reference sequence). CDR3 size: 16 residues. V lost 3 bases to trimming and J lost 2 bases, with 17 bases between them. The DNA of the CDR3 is TGTGCCTGGAGGTTGAGGGATCCTAGCCCCTACAATGAGCAGTTCTTC. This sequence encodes CAWRLRDPSPYNEQFF.

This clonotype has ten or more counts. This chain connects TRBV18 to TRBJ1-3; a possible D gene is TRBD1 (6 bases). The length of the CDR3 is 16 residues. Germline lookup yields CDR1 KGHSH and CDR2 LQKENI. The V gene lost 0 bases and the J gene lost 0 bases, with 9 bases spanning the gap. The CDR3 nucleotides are TGTGCCAGCTCACCACCAGGACAGTCCTCTGGAAACACCATATATTTT. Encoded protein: CASSPPGQSSGNTIYF.